Sequencing of this TCR beta chain was carried out in a study of blood T cell repertoires in COVID-19. The overall study: Material from acute and convalescent COVID-19 was sourced from the United States, Italy and Spain. Sources were T cells, B-cell-depleted T cells, or PBMCs; the material itself was cDNA or gDNA.

This clone was detected once. Authors' processing steps: It was from reference gene primer amplification that nucleated cell counts were estimated. TCRdb keeps only in-frame clones here, not all; method: immunoSEQ multiplex PCR. The V and J calls and the clone size are those of that table, but D and trimming were determined from the DNA. The table records 200,000 to 250,000 clones, about 86% of them present only once. CDR1 and CDR2 (germline): SNHLY, FYNNEI. The CDR3 has 15 residues. The V and J ends lost 8 bases and 3 bases, in that order; junction bases with no gene match: 8. The J gene is TRBJ2-1, the V gene TRBV2; 9 nucleotides line up with TRBD1. The receptor was isolated from an elderly man with acute or convalescent COVID-19. The sequencing input was peripheral blood. CDR3 DNA sequence: TGTGCCAGCCTGGGTCCGGGACAGGGCTACAATGAGCAGTTCTTC. Residues: CASLGPGQGYNEQFF. The full variable domain, in which reference TRBV2 and TRBJ2-1 provide the parts outside the CDR3, is EPEVTQTPSHQVTQMGQEVILRCVPISNHLYFYWYRQILGQKVEFLVSFYNNEISEKSEIFDDQFSVERPDGSNFTLKIRSTKLEDSAMYFCASLGPGQGYNEQFFGPGTRLTVL.